What follows are 17 T cell receptor beta chains derived from one specimen sequenced in a study of shared clonotypes between healthy human individuals. Using immunoSEQ multiplex PCR, the repertoire was profiled, and TCRdb retains in-frame clones only, with some absent. The table shows 300,000 or so clones, with roughly 70% occurring only once. The sample comprised memory CD4+ T cells sorted from blood. Subset defined: CD45RA-negative fraction. The receptor source for this set is a man younger than 40 in good health.

On this clone: Possible read error: a much larger clone is one base away. Additional DNA sequences in this sample encode the identical CDR3. The chain carries TRBV11-2 and TRBJ2-1; D is unclear. V was shortened by 4 bases and J by 9 bases, with 16 bases between the two germline ends. The CDR3 loop spans 14 amino acids. Germline loops: CDR1 SGHAT, CDR2 FQNNGV. The CDR3 sequence: CASSWLRGAGEQFF. In DNA form, the CDR3 reads TGTGCCAGCAGCTGGCTCCGCGGCGCAGGTGAGCAGTTCTTC.

Comments on this clone: Other DNA variants within this sample encode the same CDR3. This chain joins TRBV7-2 and TRBJ2-1, with D possibly TRBD1 on 5 matching bases. The CDR3 has 15 amino acids. CDR1 is SGHTA and CDR2 is FQGNSA in the germline V gene. Trimming removed 1 base at V and 1 base at J, with 8 bases between. The CDR3 loop reads CASSLGAGSYNEQFF. CDR3 bases: TGTGCCAGCAGCTTAGGGGCAGGGTCCTACAATGAGCAGTTCTTC.

This clone was seen only a few times. Other DNA sequences of this sample code for an identical CDR3. V gene TRBV6-5 combines with J gene TRBJ1-2, with TRBD1 matching 8 bases. V lost 6 bases and J lost 4; bases outside the gene matches: 4. The CDR3 extends over 13 amino acids. CDR1 MNHEY and CDR2 SVGAGI come from the germline V gene. Here the CDR3 DNA reads TGTGCCAGCAGAACCGGGACAGGCTATGGCTACACCTTC. Encoded protein: CASRTGTGYGYTF.

This clone has just a few counts. This chain connects TRBV11-3 to TRBJ2-1; D is perhaps TRBD2 (6 bases). The CDR3 runs to 16 residues. Germline lookup yields CDR1 SGHNT and CDR2 YENEEA. The V and J ends lost 4 bases and 7 bases respectively, with 20 bases between them. CDR3 sequence reads: CASSSRAGGTFNEQFF. The CDR3 region has the DNA TGTGCCAGCAGCTCCCGTGCGGGCGGGACCTTTAATGAGCAGTTCTTC. Using reference TRBV11-3 and TRBJ2-1 for the parts outside the CDR3, the full variable domain is EAGVVQSPRYKIIEKKQPVAFWCNPISGHNTLYWYLQNLGQGPELLIRYENEEAVDDSQLPKDRFSAERLKGVDSTLKIQPAELGDSAVYLCASSSRAGGTFNEQFFGPGTRLTVL.

A word on this clone: The sample has other DNA sequences that encode this CDR3 too. The rearrangement links TRBV13 to TRBJ2-3, with no clear D. The CDR3 sequence is 13 residues long. Germline V gene lookup returns CDR1 PRHDT and CDR2 FYEKMQ (reference sequence). The V end was cut by 3 bases, the J end by 2 bases, with 6 bases between. The chain's CDR3 is CASSLGHTDTQYF. For the CDR3, the DNA is TGTGCCAGCAGCTTGGGCCACACAGATACGCAGTATTTT.

This chain uses TRBV25-1 with TRBJ2-1, with a weak D call TRBD2 (6 bases). V was pared by 4 bases and J by 2 bases, with 9 bases between. The CDR3 spans 14 residues. CDR1 is MGHDK and CDR2 is SYGVNS in the germline V gene. CDR3: CASSARLAYNEQFF. The DNA for the CDR3 is TGTGCCAGCAGTGCGCGACTAGCCTACAATGAGCAGTTCTTC.

This rearrangement joins TRBV6-5 to TRBJ2-7; 13 positions agree with TRBD2. The CDR3 sequence is 16 residues long. CDR1 and CDR2 from the germline V gene are MNHEY and SVGAGI. After removal of 3 bases from V and 5 bases from J, the junction contained 7 bases not matched to a gene. The CDR3 DNA reads as TGTGCCAGCAGTTATCGGACTAGCGGGAGAACGGACGAGCAGTACTTC. Its translation: CASSYRTSGRTDEQYF.

V and J are TRBV19 and TRBJ2-1; 14 nucleotides agree with TRBD2. The CDR3 loop spans 17 amino acids. With V trimmed by 3 bases and J by 7 bases, 8 bases remained unmatched. Per germline, CDR1 LNHDA and CDR2 SQIVND (reference sequence). The CDR3 nucleotides are TGTGCCAGTAGTATGAATGGACTAGCGGGAGGTCAGAATGAGCAGTTCTTC. Its protein is CASSMNGLAGGQNEQFF. Drawing the rest from reference TRBV19 and TRBJ2-1, the complete variable domain is DGGITQSPKYLFRKEGQNVTLSCEQNLNHDAMYWYRQDPGQGLRLIYYSQIVNDFQKGDIAEGYSVSREKKESFPLTVTSAQKNPTAFYLCASSMNGLAGGQNEQFFGPGTRLTVL.

This clone came up a few times. This chain joins TRBV27 and TRBJ2-3; D perhaps matches TRBD2 (6 bases). Per germline, CDR1 MNHEY and CDR2 SMNVEV (reference sequence). This CDR3 region has 15 residues. V was shortened by 2 bases and J by 2 bases, with 11 bases between the two germline ends. The CDR3 here is CASSLRRGPTDTQYF. CDR3 in DNA: TGTGCCAGCAGTTTACGGAGGGGACCCACAGATACGCAGTATTTT.

This clone appeared a single time. This rearrangement joins TRBV5-1 to TRBJ2-2, with 14 nucleotides matching TRBD2. The V gene's germline CDR1 is SGHRS and CDR2 YFSETQ. The length of the CDR3 is 16 residues. V lost 4 bases to trimming and J lost 9 bases; unmatched junction nucleotides: 8. The CDR3 sequence: CASSIGTSGSTRELFF. In DNA, the CDR3 is TGCGCCAGCAGCATCGGGACTAGCGGGAGTACTAGGGAGCTGTTTTTT.

In DNA, the CDR3 is TGCGCCAGCAGCCCAGACAACCCTTCCAATCAGCCCCAGCATTTT. Translated: CASSPDNPSNQPQHF. The V and J genes are TRBV5-1 and TRBJ1-5; no firm D call. The CDR3 is 15 amino acids. Germline V lookup: CDR1 SGHRS, CDR2 YFSETQ. The ends were cut back, 4 bases at V and 3 bases at J, with 14 bases in the middle.

The genes are TRBV27 and TRBJ2-3; D uncertain. The germline CDR1 and CDR2 sequences are MNHEY and SMNVEV (reference sequence). There are 16 residues in the CDR3. V lost 4 bases, J lost 3 bases, and 17 bases lay in between. This CDR3 is CASSWGSSLGTDTQYF. Here the CDR3 DNA reads TGTGCCAGCAGTTGGGGATCGTCTTTGGGGACAGATACGCAGTATTTT.

The chain combines TRBV11-2 with TRBJ1-1; D unclear. The CDR3 consists of 13 residues. V shed 3 bases and J shed 5 bases, with 10 bases lying between them. Germline values: CDR1 SGHAT, CDR2 FQNNGV. Written as DNA, the CDR3 is TGTGCCAGCAGCTTGTCAGAGGTGACTGAAGCTTTCTTT. Its translation: CASSLSEVTEAFF.

The V call is TRBV5-8, the J call TRBJ2-7; TRBD1 is a possible D gene (6 bases). The CDR3 runs 13 residues. Trimming removed 4 bases from V and 3 bases from J, with 11 bases in between. The germline V gene has CDR1 SGHTS and CDR2 YDEGEE. The CDR3 region is CASSIIQGYEQYF. CDR3 bases: TGTGCCAGCAGCATAATACAGGGCTACGAGCAGTACTTC.

The genes are TRBV6-1 and TRBJ2-1; perhaps TRBD2 as D (6 bases). This CDR3 spans 15 amino acids. From germline, CDR1 is MNHNS and CDR2 SASEGT. Trimming cost V 4 bases and J 5 bases, with 15 bases left between them. The CDR3 nucleotides read TGTGCCAGCAGTGGGTCGATCTGGGGGGACAATGAGCAGTTCTTC. It translates to CASSGSIWGDNEQFF.

On this clone itself: Other DNA sequences in the sample encode the same CDR3. The chain carries TRBV19 and TRBJ2-4; TRBD2 might be the D (6 bases). The CDR3 runs to 16 residues. The V gene's germline CDR1 is LNHDA and CDR2 SQIVND (reference sequence). The germline V and J ends were trimmed by 4 bases and 0 bases, with 13 bases remaining between them. The DNA for the CDR3 is TGTGCCAGTAGTAGACGGGACTTTATAGCCAAAAACATTCAGTACTTC. The encoded protein is CASSRRDFIAKNIQYF.

The V and J genes are TRBV5-8 and TRBJ2-7; D call uncertain. With 2 bases removed from V and 0 bases from J, the gap between germline ends came to 12 bases. Germline V CDR1 and CDR2: SGHTS, YDEGEE. The length of the CDR3 is 15 residues. The CDR3 protein is CASSLRTLGSYEQYF. The CDR3 coding sequence is TGTGCCAGCAGCTTACGTACCCTGGGCTCCTACGAGCAGTACTTC.